Following are 2 T cell receptor beta chains from one sample sequenced in a study of T cells after yellow fever vaccination. MiXCR was run by TCRdb on the 5' RACE reads, yielding one entry per CDR3 protein. The sample consists of about 330,000 distinct CDR3 sequences, 4.1% of them appearing once. This specimen consisted of PBMCs, obtained 5 days after the yellow fever booster vaccination. Receptor source: a man aged 18 to 35 who received the YFV17D yellow fever vaccine.

This clonotype occurred many times. The CDR3 is CSASSVDEQFF. Written as DNA, the CDR3 is TGCAGTGCTAGTTCAGTAGATGAGCAGTTCTTC. V is TRBV20-1 and J is TRBJ2-1, with D uncertain. Trimming cost V 3 bases and J 8 bases, with 8 bases left between them. Germline V gene lookup returns CDR1 DFQATT and CDR2 SNEGSKA (reference sequence). The CDR3 totals 11 residues.

This clonotype occurred many times. The rearrangement uses TRBV4-3 and TRBJ2-3, with D hard to call. From germline, CDR1 is LGHNA and CDR2 YSLEER. There are 14 residues in the CDR3. Deletions cut 5 bases from V and 6 bases from J, with 15 bases between. The chain's CDR3 is CASSSSLLRDTQYF. CDR3 DNA sequence: TGCGCCAGCAGCTCCTCCCTCCTTCGCGATACGCAGTATTTT.